A selection of T cell receptor beta chains follows, all from one sample in a study of blood T cell repertoires in COVID-19. Sequenced by immunoSEQ multiplex PCR; TCRdb stores in-frame clones only, minus some. The table lists under 200,000 clones, 84% of them singletons. Source material: peripheral blood. The receptors were gathered from a young man with active or convalescent COVID-19. The CDR3 runs from the conserved cysteine through the conserved F or W. Fields, in order: D gene, V gene, J gene, clone size, CDR3 protein, CDR3 DNA. A D gene is named only where the DNA matches it firmly. Rows may omit the clone size; those that give it use once, few, many or a size class.

TRBD2	TRBV28	TRBJ2-7	once	CASSDRLAGSYEQYF	TGTGCCAGCAGTGACAGACTAGCGGGTAGCTACGAGCAGTACTTC
.	TRBV5-1	TRBJ2-7	.	CASSHQTARDKYLSYEQYF	TGCGCCAGCAGCCACCAGACGGCTCGGGACAAATATCTCTCCTACGAGCAGTACTTC
.	TRBV5-1	TRBJ1-4	.	CASSGWGEEGEKLFF	TGCGCCAGCTCCGGATGGGGAGAAGAAGGTGAAAAACTGTTTTTT
TRBD1	TRBV5-4	TRBJ1-6	.	CASSLQGANSPLHF	TGTGCCAGCAGCCTTCAGGGGGCTAATTCACCCCTCCACTTT
.	TRBV14	TRBJ1-2	.	CASSQVHSYGYTF	TGTGCCAGCAGCCAAGTTCACAGCTATGGCTACACCTTC
TRBD2	TRBV7-2	TRBJ2-1	.	CASSPLSGTTYNEQFF	TGTGCCAGCAGCCCCCTTAGCGGGACAACCTACAATGAGCAGTTCTTC
TRBD1	TRBV5-1	TRBJ2-1	once	CASSLGGTGAYNEQFF	TGCGCCAGCAGCCTGGGAGGGACAGGGGCCTACAATGAGCAGTTCTTC
TRBD1	TRBV9	TRBJ1-4	.	CASSPGTGSEKLFF	TGTGCCAGCAGCCCAGGGACAGGGAGTGAAAAACTGTTTTTT
TRBD1	TRBV19	TRBJ1-6	.	CATRPAGQGNNSPLHF	TGTGCCACCAGACCGGCGGGACAGGGGAATAATTCACCCCTCCACTTT
TRBD2	TRBV24-1	TRBJ2-7	.	CATSDLASGSSTGPYEQYF	TGTGCCACCAGTGATTTGGCCAGCGGGAGCTCGACCGGACCCTACGAGCAGTACTTC
TRBD1	TRBV5-5	TRBJ2-1	once	CASSYWDSSNEQFF	TGTGCCAGCAGCTATTGGGACAGCAGCAATGAGCAGTTCTTC
.	TRBV2	TRBJ1-4	once	CASRRPSAATNEKLFF	TGTGCCAGCAGGCGACCTTCAGCGGCAACTAATGAAAAACTGTTTTTT
.	TRBV18	TRBJ1-2	.	CASSPGQVYGYTF	TGTGCCAGCTCACCAGGTCAGGTATATGGCTACACCTTC
TRBD1	TRBV4-2	TRBJ1-2	.	CASSQDLPGQGSSLYGYTF	TGTGCCAGCAGCCAAGATCTTCCGGGACAGGGAAGTTCCCTCTATGGCTACACCTTC
TRBD2	TRBV5-6	TRBJ2-7	.	CASSLRLAGGAEQYF	TGTGCCAGCAGCCTTAGACTAGCGGGAGGGGCCGAGCAGTACTTC
TRBD2	TRBV6-5	TRBJ2-3	.	CASSSGVVDTQYF	TGTGCCAGTTCTAGCGGGGTGGTAGATACGCAGTATTTT
TRBD2	TRBV5-1	TRBJ2-1	.	CASSRLAGGPVDEQFF	TGCGCCAGCAGCAGATTAGCGGGGGGGCCAGTCGATGAGCAGTTCTTC
.	TRBV4-1	TRBJ1-1	.	CASSIEGNTEAFF	TGCGCCAGCAGCATAGAGGGGAACACTGAAGCTTTCTTT
TRBD2	TRBV3-1/TRBV3-2	TRBJ2-7	.	CASSRTSGTYEQYF	TGTGCCAGCAGCCGGACTAGCGGCACCTACGAGCAGTACTTC
TRBD1	TRBV7-2	TRBJ1-6	.	CASSLGRTGSPLHF	TGTGCCAGCAGCTTAGGCAGGACAGGTTCACCCCTCCACTTT
TRBD1	TRBV7-9	TRBJ2-2	.	CASSSDRAEDTGELFF	TGTGCCAGCAGCTCAGACAGGGCCGAGGACACCGGGGAGCTGTTTTTT
.	TRBV7-9	TRBJ2-7	.	CASSLVSVAPYEQYF	TGTGCCAGCAGCTTAGTCAGCGTAGCCCCCTACGAGCAGTACTTC
.	TRBV14	TRBJ2-3	.	CASSRVGVVSQYF	TGTGCCAGCAGTCGTGTCGGGGTTGTGTCGCAGTATTTT
TRBD1	TRBV6-5	TRBJ1-6	.	CASNRGASGSPLHF	TGTGCCAGTAACAGGGGAGCATCGGGTTCACCCCTCCACTTT
.	TRBV19	TRBJ1-2	few	CASSIRQGNYGYTF	TGTGCCAGTAGTATACGGCAGGGGAACTATGGCTACACCTTC
TRBD2	TRBV5-1	TRBJ2-7	.	CASSLEGAGAPYEQYF	TGCGCCAGCAGCTTGGAGGGAGCGGGGGCCCCGTACGAGCAGTACTTC
TRBD2	TRBV7-2	TRBJ2-5	.	CASSLERKAGGTETQYF	TGTGCCAGCAGCTTAGAGCGGAAAGCGGGGGGTACGGAGACCCAGTACTTC
.	TRBV6-5	TRBJ2-7	.	CASSRGTEYEQYF	TGTGCCAGCAGCCGCGGGACAGAATACGAGCAGTACTTC